This T cell receptor (beta chain) is from a study of blood T cells in healthy people across ages. The donors, healthy Caucasians from Russia, were aged roughly 6 to 90. A second about 7 to 11 cycle PCR used barcoded and J-beta primers. TCRdb fed the 5' RACE reads into MiXCR, producing one record per CDR3 protein. The repertoire has 1.5 million or so distinct CDR3 sequences, roughly 43% of them found once; the top ten carry more than 4%. CDR3 length equals 15 residues. This clonotype was detected only once. The sequence came from a woman under 30 in good health. The chain has TRBV21-1 and TRBJ1-2; the table's D gene call, TRBD1, was not cross checked with the DNA. TRBV21-1 is reported as a pseudogene. Sequenced: blood. CDR3 DNA: TGTGTCAGCAGCAAAAGGGGGACAGGGGGCTTGGGCTACACCTTC. Translation: CVSSKRGTGGLGYTF.